A single sample is the source of the 32 T cell receptor beta chains below, sequenced in a study of persistence of HIV-infected CD4 T cells. Nonspecific anti-CD3/anti-CD28 bead stimulation represents the broad CD4+ T cell repertoire. Responding CD4+ T cells were sorted by upregulation of both CD40 ligand and CD69. The libraries were made with immunoSEQ version 4 in survey mode. Here immunoSEQ multiplex PCR was the method, and the copy in TCRdb shows in-frame clones only, minus some. The sample includes 37,000 or so clones, 80% to 90% of them seen just once. The antigens for these receptors are not known. Sample: CD4+ T cells sorted from PBMCs after roughly 19-hour stimulation, taken from a patient who received antiretroviral therapy. The receptors come from an adult man with HIV who was CMV-seropositive.

This chain uses TRBV9 with TRBJ1-5; D is unresolved. V gave up 3 bases and J gave up 0 bases, with 10 bases separating them. CDR3 length: 15 amino acids. In germline, CDR1 is SGDLS, CDR2 YYNGEE. The CDR3 spells CASSATVSSNQPQHF. DNA for the CDR3: TGTGCCAGCAGCGCCACAGTTTCTAGCAATCAGCCCCAGCATTTT.

As regards this clone: This sample also contains other DNA sequences that code for the same CDR3. DNA of the CDR3: TGTGCCATCAGTGAGTCTACAGGGACAGGGGGCGGCTACACCTTC. Translation gives CAISESTGTGGGYTF. The chain combines TRBV10-3 with TRBJ1-2; the match to TRBD1 covers 12 bases. Germline CDR1 ENHRY, CDR2 SYGVKD. The CDR3 spans 15 residues. J gave up 8 bases and V 0 bases, and 4 bases lay outside the gene matches.

This chain uses TRBV11-1 with TRBJ1-1; a possible D gene is TRBD1 (6 bases). CDR1 SGHAT and CDR2 FQDESV come from the germline V gene (reference sequence). The CDR3 length is 14 residues. The V and J ends lost 5 bases and 1 base respectively, with 11 bases between them. This chain's CDR3 is CASSGGGRNTEAFF. As DNA, the CDR3 is TGTGCCAGCAGCGGTGGGGGCCGGAACACTGAAGCTTTCTTT. Filled out from reference TRBV11-1 and TRBJ1-1, the complete variable domain reads EAEVAQSPRYKITEKSQAVAFWCDPISGHATLYWYRQILGQGPELLVQFQDESVVDDSQLPKDRFSAERLKGVDSTLKIQPAELGDSAMYLCASSGGGRNTEAFFGQGTRLTVV.

This chain connects TRBV27 to TRBJ1-5; 7 bases line up with TRBD1. The CDR3 spans 13 residues. The V gene's germline CDR1 is MNHEY and CDR2 SMNVEV (reference sequence). V lost 8 bases and J lost 3; bases outside the gene matches: 4. The CDR3 bases are TGTGCCAGCCGGACAGGATACAATCAGCCCCAGCATTTT. Protein sequence: CASRTGYNQPQHF.

This clone was seen a single time. The rearrangement joins TRBV27 to TRBJ1-2; 8 bases are shared with TRBD1. Unmatched junction bases numbered 4, after V lost 4 bases and J lost 6 bases. CDR1 MNHEY and CDR2 SMNVEV come from the germline V gene (reference sequence). This CDR3 contains 13 residues. CDR3 sequence reads: CASSSTGEDGYTF. The DNA for the CDR3 is TGTGCCAGCAGTTCGACAGGGGAGGATGGCTACACCTTC.

This chain links TRBV9 with TRBJ1-2; the D gene is possibly TRBD1 (6 bases). Germline assignment: CDR1 SGDLS and CDR2 YYNGEE. The CDR3 runs 14 residues. Trimming took off 3 bases at V and 5 bases at J, with 14 bases between the two ends. The chain's CDR3 is CASSDRVRGYGYTF. The CDR3 bases are TGTGCCAGCAGCGACAGGGTTAGAGGGTATGGCTACACCTTC.

This clone was seen more than once but under ten times. The V call is TRBV27, the J call TRBJ1-5, with 11 bases matching TRBD1. Germline-derived CDR1 and CDR2 are MNHEY and SMNVEV (reference sequence). The CDR3 is 14 amino acids. V lost 3 bases to trimming and J lost 8 bases; unmatched junction nucleotides: 3. This CDR3 reads CASSFGDRGEPQHF. For the CDR3, the DNA is TGTGCCAGCAGTTTTGGGGACAGGGGGGAGCCCCAGCATTTT.

V is TRBV30 and J is TRBJ1-2; D might be TRBD1 (5 bases). Trimming stripped 5 bases from V and 1 base from J, with 14 bases between. The CDR3 length is 14 residues. Looked up from germline, CDR1 is GTSNPN and CDR2 is SVGIG (reference sequence). In DNA, the CDR3 is TGTGCCTGGGGGCAGGGTAGGGGTAACTATGGCTACACCTTC. This codes for CAWGQGRGNYGYTF. The variable domain in full, with the rest retrieved from reference TRBV30 and TRBJ1-2, is SQTIHQWPATLVQPVGSPLSLECTVEGTSNPNLYWYRQAAGRGLQLLFYSVGIGQISSEVPQNLSASRPQDRQFILSSKKLLLSDSGFYLCAWGQGRGNYGYTFGSGTRLTVV.

V is TRBV14 and J is TRBJ2-3; D may be TRBD1 (5 bases). The CDR3 is 16 residues long. V shed 1 base and J shed 1 base, with 12 bases lying between them. Germline CDR1 is SGHDN and CDR2 is FVKESK. CDR3 nucleotides: TGTGCCAGCAGCCAAGTTGCTGGGGCTGGCACAGATACGCAGTATTTT. Protein: CASSQVAGAGTDTQYF.

This chain connects TRBV2 to TRBJ1-3, with D possibly TRBD1 on 6 matching bases. The V and J ends lost 8 bases and 8 bases respectively, with 16 bases between them. The length of the CDR3 is 13 residues. Germline CDR1 SNHLY, CDR2 FYNNEI. The DNA of the CDR3 is TGTGCCAGCCTATACAGGGTTGGGGACACCATATATTTT. Translated: CASLYRVGDTIYF.

V is TRBV7-8 and J is TRBJ2-7; weak D call: TRBD2 (5 bases). The length of the CDR3 is 13 residues. Germline CDR1 is SGHVS and CDR2 is FQNEAQ. The ends were cut back, 5 bases at V and 6 bases at J, with 14 bases in the middle. The CDR3 reads CASSRTQAFEQYF. In DNA, the CDR3 is TGTGCCAGCAGCCGGACTCAGGCGTTCGAGCAGTACTTC.

The chain joins TRBV6-6 to TRBJ1-5, with D hard to call. The CDR3 loop spans 13 amino acids. Germline values: CDR1 MNHNY, CDR2 SVGAGI (reference sequence). V lost 0 bases and J lost 7, with 7 bases in between. The CDR3 bases are TGTGCCAGCAGTTACTCAGAAGCCCAGCCCCAGCATTTT. This encodes CASSYSEAQPQHF.

The chain carries TRBV10-3 and TRBJ2-7; D unresolved. The germline V and J ends were trimmed by 10 bases and 3 bases, with 10 bases remaining between them. The CDR3 contains 11 residues. Germline CDR1 reads ENHRY; CDR2 reads SYGVKD. The CDR3 spells CATSRSYEQYF. For the CDR3, the DNA is TGTGCCACTTCCAGAAGCTACGAGCAGTACTTC.

This rearrangement joins TRBV5-6 to TRBJ2-5, with D possibly being TRBD1 (6 bases). The CDR3 extends over 17 amino acids. Between the trimmed V and J ends, which lost 2 bases and 2 bases, there was a span of 19 bases. Germline values: CDR1 SGHDT, CDR2 YYEEEE. The chain's CDR3 is CASSFYPTGKRQETQYF. Here the CDR3 DNA reads TGTGCCAGCAGCTTTTACCCCACAGGGAAAAGGCAAGAGACCCAGTACTTC.

This clone was recorded a few times. This chain joins TRBV3-1 (or the pseudogene TRBV3-2) and TRBJ1-2, with TRBD1 matching over 7 bases. This CDR3 has 15 amino acids. Germline CDR1 LGHDT, CDR2 YNNKEL (reference sequence). Unmatched junction bases numbered 5, after V lost 1 base and J lost 3 bases. CDR3 sequence reads: CASSQGDSAYYGYTF. For the CDR3, the DNA is TGTGCCAGCAGCCAAGGGGACAGCGCTTACTATGGCTACACCTTC.

The chain combines TRBV19 with TRBJ2-1; TRBD2 matches 10 bases. The CDR3 is 17 residues long. Germline V CDR1 and CDR2: LNHDA, SQIVND (reference sequence). J gave up 1 base and V 6 bases, and 9 bases lay outside the gene matches. DNA for the CDR3: TGTGCCAGTAGATCATCTAGCGGGAGCAGGTCCTACAATGAGCAGTTCTTC. Its protein product is CASRSSSGSRSYNEQFF. Using reference TRBV19 and TRBJ2-1 for the parts outside the CDR3, the full variable domain is DGGITQSPKYLFRKEGQNVTLSCEQNLNHDAMYWYRQDPGQGLRLIYYSQIVNDFQKGDIAEGYSVSREKKESFPLTVTSAQKNPTAFYLCASRSSSGSRSYNEQFFGPGTRLTVL.

The chain is built from TRBV6-2 or TRBV6-3 and TRBJ2-2, with 7 bases identical to TRBD2. V trimming: 5 bases; J trimming: 1 base; junction bases outside the gene matches: 16. Germline V lookup: CDR1 MNHEY, CDR2 SVGEGT. The CDR3 runs to 19 residues. The CDR3 sequence is CASSNSFAGDLKNTGELFF. DNA for the CDR3: TGTGCCAGCAGTAATTCCTTCGCGGGGGACCTTAAGAACACCGGGGAGCTGTTTTTT.

The chain employs TRBV4-2 and TRBJ2-7; D not certain. CDR3 length: 14 amino acids. The germline V gene has CDR1 LGHNA and CDR2 YNFKEQ. The V end lost 5 bases, the J end lost 2 bases, and 13 bases lay between the germline ends. CDR3 sequence (DNA): TGTGCCAGCAGCTCATTGACGGCGCCCTACGAGCAGTACTTC. Translated, it gives CASSSLTAPYEQYF.

The gene calls are TRBV20-1 and TRBJ2-4; unclear D gene. The germline CDR1 and CDR2 sequences are DFQATT and SNEGSKA (reference sequence). Trimming cost V 3 bases and J 6 bases, with 15 bases left between them. CDR3 length: 14 amino acids. DNA for the CDR3: TGCAGTGCTAGTAACGCGGACCCCGGAAACATTCAGTACTTC. Translation: CSASNADPGNIQYF.

The chain couples TRBV3-1 (or the pseudogene TRBV3-2) to TRBJ2-2; the D is unclear. The V end lost 5 bases, the J end lost 4 bases, and 8 bases lay between the germline ends. Germline values: CDR1 LGHDT, CDR2 YNNKEL (reference sequence). The CDR3 is 13 residues long. The CDR3, as DNA: TGTGCCAGCAGCAGTCTATCCACCGGGGAGCTGTTTTTT. Protein: CASSSLSTGELFF.

The chain uses TRBV27 and TRBJ2-2; 10 nucleotides line up with TRBD2. Looked up from germline, CDR1 is MNHEY and CDR2 is SMNVEV (reference sequence). With 7 bases clipped from V and 0 bases from J, the junction kept 2 bases outside the gene matches. The CDR3 is 15 residues long. DNA for the CDR3: TGTGCCAGCAAAAGCGGGGGGGCGAACACCGGGGAGCTGTTTTTT. Translation: CASKSGGANTGELFF.

The chain links TRBV18 to TRBJ2-6, with D hard to call. The CDR3 spans 16 residues. Germline-derived CDR1 and CDR2 are KGHSH and LQKENI. V was pared by 0 bases and J by 0 bases, with 6 bases between. The CDR3 DNA is TGTGCCAGCTCACCACCCCTACTCTCTGGGGCCAACGTCCTGACTTTC. This sequence encodes CASSPPLLSGANVLTF.

The chain recombines TRBV9 with TRBJ1-1; weak D call: TRBD1 (5 bases). Germline loops: CDR1 SGDLS, CDR2 YYNGEE. The length of the CDR3 is 15 residues. The V gene lost 4 bases and the J gene lost 4 bases, with 17 bases spanning the gap. The chain's CDR3 is CASSPMEGRGTEAFF. The CDR3 DNA reads TGTGCCAGCAGCCCCATGGAGGGGAGGGGCACTGAAGCTTTCTTT.

The rearrangement uses TRBV29-1 and TRBJ2-7, with 8 nucleotides matching TRBD2. The CDR3 sequence is 13 residues long. CDR1 is SQVTM, CDR2 ANQGSEA, per germline. J gave up 2 bases and V 1 base, and 1 base lay outside the gene matches. The CDR3, as DNA: TGCAGCGTTGAAGCGGGAGGGGCCTACGAGCAGTACTTC. Translating gives CSVEAGGAYEQYF.

The table lists this clone with a few counts. This sequence joins TRBV5-6 and TRBJ1-5, with D uncertain. The CDR3 is made up of 14 amino acids. V lost 5 bases, J lost 1 base, and 10 bases lay in between. The germline CDR1 and CDR2 sequences are SGHDT and YYEEEE. CDR3 sequence reads: CASSRGISNQPQHF. The DNA for the CDR3 is TGTGCCAGCAGTCGGGGAATCAGCAATCAGCCCCAGCATTTT.

The rearrangement joins TRBV18 to TRBJ1-2; D is undetermined. The V gene's germline CDR1 is KGHSH and CDR2 LQKENI. The CDR3 covers 16 residues. Trimming left V 2 bases short and J 1 base short, with 14 bases between. In DNA, the CDR3 is TGTGCCAGCTCACCAGGGTTAAGGCCCGGTAACTATGGCTACACCTTC. Protein: CASSPGLRPGNYGYTF.

The chain employs TRBV5-5 and TRBJ2-1; a weak D match, TRBD1 (6 bases). The germline V and J ends were trimmed by 2 bases and 7 bases, with 7 bases remaining between them. CDR3 size: 12 residues. Per germline, CDR1 SGHKS and CDR2 YYEKEE (reference sequence). The CDR3 loop reads CASSLGGNEQFF. The CDR3 region has the DNA TGTGCCAGCAGCTTAGGGGGTAATGAGCAGTTCTTC.

This chain uses TRBV15 with TRBJ2-5; 8 nucleotides line up with TRBD2. The CDR3 length is 16 residues. Trimming cost V 0 bases and J 2 bases; bases outside gene matches: 5. The germline V gene encodes CDR1 LNHNV and CDR2 YYDKDF (reference sequence). CDR3 protein: CATSRDGLASQETQYF. Here the CDR3 DNA reads TGTGCCACCAGCAGAGATGGACTAGCTTCACAAGAGACCCAGTACTTC. The full variable domain, completed using reference TRBV15 and TRBJ2-5, is DAMVIQNPRYQVTQFGKPVTLSCSQTLNHNVMYWYQQKSSQAPKLLFHYYDKDFNNEADTPDNFQSRRPNTSFCFLDIRSPGLGDTAMYLCATSRDGLASQETQYFGPGTRLLVL.

This chain uses TRBV7-8 with TRBJ1-1; unclear D gene. Germline values: CDR1 SGHVS, CDR2 FQNEAQ. The CDR3 covers 13 residues. Trimming took off 3 bases at V and 1 base at J, with 6 bases between the two ends. CDR3 DNA: TGTGCCAGCAGCTTTACAGAGAACACTGAAGCTTTCTTT. It translates to CASSFTENTEAFF.

This chain uses TRBV6-5 with TRBJ1-2; possible D gene TRBD1, 6 bases. V was cut by 5 bases and J by 5 bases, with 12 bases left in between. The CDR3 spans 13 residues. Germline-derived CDR1 and CDR2 are MNHEY and SVGAGI. CDR3 sequence reads: CASSQGKAYGYTF. CDR3 nucleotide sequence: TGTGCCAGCAGTCAGGGGAAGGCATATGGCTACACCTTC.

The rearrangement joins TRBV6-5 to TRBJ1-2, with D tentatively TRBD1 (5 bases). CDR1 MNHEY and CDR2 SVGAGI come from the germline V gene. Trimming pared 6 bases from V and 4 bases from J, leaving 12 bases between. The CDR3 runs 13 residues. The CDR3 DNA reads as TGTGCCAGCAGCCTAGACAGAGCCTATGGCTACACCTTC. Protein: CASSLDRAYGYTF.

The chain has TRBV27 and TRBJ2-2; D not certain. Germline values: CDR1 MNHEY, CDR2 SMNVEV (reference sequence). The CDR3 extends over 13 amino acids. V gave up 7 bases and J gave up 0 bases, with 6 bases separating them. The CDR3 DNA reads TGTGCCAGCAACCCTACGAACACCGGGGAGCTGTTTTTT. This sequence encodes CASNPTNTGELFF.